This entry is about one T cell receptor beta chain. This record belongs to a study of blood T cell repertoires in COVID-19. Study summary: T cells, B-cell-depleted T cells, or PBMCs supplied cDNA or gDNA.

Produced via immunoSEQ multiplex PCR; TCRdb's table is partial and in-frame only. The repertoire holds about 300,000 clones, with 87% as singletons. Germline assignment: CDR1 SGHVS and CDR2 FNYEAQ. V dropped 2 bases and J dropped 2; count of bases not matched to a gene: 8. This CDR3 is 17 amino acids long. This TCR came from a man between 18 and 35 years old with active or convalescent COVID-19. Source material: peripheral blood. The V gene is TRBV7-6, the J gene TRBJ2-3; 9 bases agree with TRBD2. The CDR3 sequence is CASSLYVSGRFTDTQYF. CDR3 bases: TGTGCCAGCAGCTTATATGTCAGCGGGAGGTTCACAGATACGCAGTATTTT.